Below are 26 T cell receptor beta chains sequenced from a single sample in a study of early T cells in non-severe SARS-CoV-2 infection. A single record per CDR3 protein comes from TCRdb applying MiXCR to the 5' RACE reads. The sample includes roughly 50,000 distinct CDR3 sequences, 7% to 10% of them seen just once. The sequenced sample was whole blood. These receptors were collected from an adult who was a healthcare worker with PCR-confirmed SARS-CoV-2 infection or an uninfected control (not recorded which).

This clonotype has just a few counts. V usage is TRBV6-2 or TRBV6-3 and J usage is TRBJ2-3; TRBD2 aligns across 8 bases. Germline CDR1 and CDR2: MNHEY and SVGEGT. The CDR3 covers 15 residues. V trimming: 8 bases; J trimming: 4 bases; junction bases outside the gene matches: 11. The CDR3: CASGSSAGVADTQYF. The CDR3 DNA sequence: TGTGCCAGCGGGTCCTCAGCGGGAGTGGCAGATACGCAGTATTTT.

The chain has TRBV4-1 and TRBJ1-4; D is perhaps TRBD1 (5 bases). This CDR3 comprises 15 residues. Germline V CDR1 and CDR2: MGHRA, YSYEKL. Between the trimmed V and J ends, which lost 2 bases and 5 bases, there was a span of 12 bases. In nucleotides, the CDR3 is TGCGCCAGCAGCCAAACTTGGGCAGGGAATGAAAAACTGTTTTTT. Translation: CASSQTWAGNEKLFF.

This clonotype has a count of ten or more. The V call is TRBV20-1, the J call TRBJ1-2, with D uncertain. The V gene lost 0 bases and the J gene lost 7 bases, with 3 bases spanning the gap. This CDR3 region has 10 residues. Germline CDR1 DFQATT, CDR2 SNEGSKA (reference sequence). The CDR3 sequence: CSAREIGYTF. In DNA, the CDR3 is TGCAGTGCTAGAGAAATTGGCTACACCTTC.

The chain carries TRBV20-1 and TRBJ1-6; the match to TRBD1 covers 10 bases. This CDR3 has 14 residues. V shed 6 bases, J shed 9 bases, and the junction held 8 bases outside the gene matches. Looked up from germline, CDR1 is DFQATT and CDR2 is SNEGSKA (reference sequence). In nucleotides, the CDR3 is TGCAGTGCCCTTCCCGGGACAGGGGTTTCACCCCTCCACTTT. The encoded protein is CSALPGTGVSPLHF.

In this sample, this clonotype turned up a few times. The chain carries TRBV7-9 and TRBJ1-6; a possible D gene is TRBD1 (5 bases). V lost 4 bases and J 12 bases, leaving 16 bases between the germline ends. Germline lookup yields CDR1 SEHNR and CDR2 FQNEAQ (reference sequence). This CDR3 contains 14 residues. CDR3 in amino acids: CASSSGRGCLPLHF. CDR3 bases: TGTGCCAGCAGCTCCGGTAGGGGTTGTCTACCCCTCCACTTT. Variable domain in full (rest from reference TRBV7-9 and TRBJ1-6): DTGVSQNPRHKITKRGQNVTFRCDPISEHNRLYWYRQTLGQGPEFLTYFQNEAQLEKSRLLSDRFSAERPKGSFSTLEIQRTEQGDSAMYLCASSSGRGCLPLHFGNGTRLTVT.

This clonotype was picked up a small number of times. The chain carries TRBV18 and TRBJ2-1; 10 bases map to TRBD2. Per germline, CDR1 KGHSH and CDR2 LQKENI. With V trimmed by 3 bases and J by 5 bases, 1 base remained unmatched. The CDR3 totals 14 residues. The DNA for the CDR3 is TGTGCCAGCTCACCTAGCGGGAGGAACAATGAGCAGTTCTTC. As protein: CASSPSGRNNEQFF.

V and J are TRBV5-1 and TRBJ2-5, with 11 bases identical to TRBD1. With 4 bases clipped from V and 0 bases from J, the junction kept 5 bases outside the gene matches. This CDR3 is 16 amino acids long. Per the germline V gene, CDR1 is SGHRS and CDR2 is YFSETQ. The CDR3 spells CASSGGTGGYQETQYF. CDR3 nucleotides: TGCGCCAGCAGCGGAGGGACAGGGGGTTACCAAGAGACCCAGTACTTC.

This clonotype occurred many times. V and J are TRBV7-2 and TRBJ2-1; the match to TRBD1 covers 8 bases. Germline assignment: CDR1 SGHTA and CDR2 FQGNSA. V was clipped by 3 bases and J by 7 bases; unmatched bases: 5. This CDR3 region has 14 residues. As DNA, the CDR3 is TGTGCCAGCAGCTTCCGAAGGACAGGGAATGAGCAGTTCTTC. Translated, it gives CASSFRRTGNEQFF.

The chain recombines TRBV4-2 with TRBJ2-6, with a possible D match to TRBD2 (5 bases). The CDR3 totals 17 residues. CDR1 and CDR2 from the germline V gene are LGHNA and YNFKEQ. V dropped 0 bases and J dropped 4 bases, with 13 bases sitting between them. The CDR3 here is CASSQEDSTGGANVLTF. The DNA of the CDR3 is TGTGCCAGCAGCCAAGAGGATTCAACGGGAGGGGCCAACGTCCTGACTTTC.

The table lists this clonotype with many counts. The chain links TRBV10-3 to TRBJ1-5; D ambiguous. V lost 4 bases to trimming and J lost 0 bases, with 7 bases between them. This CDR3 has 14 residues. Per germline, CDR1 ENHRY and CDR2 SYGVKD. The CDR3 DNA reads as TGTGCCATCAGTGCTGGGGATAGCAATCAGCCCCAGCATTTT. It yields the protein CAISAGDSNQPQHF.

The gene calls are TRBV18 and TRBJ1-5; D gene uncertain. Germline V CDR1 and CDR2: KGHSH, LQKENI. The length of the CDR3 is 14 residues. Trimming took off 0 bases at V and 6 bases at J, with 9 bases between the two ends. The CDR3 DNA is TGTGCCAGCTCACCACCGCCGGGCGGTCAGCCCCAGCATTTT. Translated: CASSPPPGGQPQHF.

This clonotype was recorded many times. The CDR3 DNA follows: TGCGCCACCCGGACCTCAGGGAACACTGAAGCTTTCTTT. This translates into CATRTSGNTEAFF. This chain joins TRBV4-1 and TRBJ1-1; D is unresolved. Germline V gene data show CDR1 as MGHRA and CDR2 as YSYEKL. The CDR3 is 13 residues long. Trimming removed 10 bases at V and 1 base at J, with 13 bases between.

This clonotype appeared a single time. The V and J genes are TRBV9 and TRBJ2-7; unclear D gene. CDR1 is SGDLS and CDR2 is YYNGEE in the germline V gene. V lost 4 bases and J 0 bases, leaving 14 bases between the germline ends. The CDR3 sequence is 15 residues long. The CDR3 reads CASSRSLDGSYEQYF. The CDR3 DNA is TGTGCCAGCAGCCGGAGTCTCGACGGCTCCTACGAGCAGTACTTC.

In this sample, this clonotype turned up a few times. The chain combines TRBV18 with TRBJ2-6; no firm D call. The CDR3 contains 15 residues. V was trimmed by 3 bases and J by 5 bases, leaving 11 bases between them. Germline CDR1 KGHSH, CDR2 LQKENI. This CDR3 reads CASSPYPIRANVLTF. The DNA for the CDR3 is TGTGCCAGCTCACCCTATCCGATTAGGGCCAACGTCCTGACTTTC.

V usage is TRBV27 and J usage is TRBJ1-4; no firm D call. CDR1 and CDR2 (germline): MNHEY, SMNVEV (reference sequence). With 5 bases removed from V and 8 bases from J, the gap between germline ends came to 15 bases. The CDR3 runs to 14 residues. CDR3 amino acids: CASSSFAGEEKLFF. The CDR3 DNA reads TGTGCCAGCAGTAGCTTCGCCGGGGAGGAAAAACTGTTTTTT.

This clonotype was recorded at least ten times. The V and J genes are TRBV24-1 and TRBJ2-1, with TRBD2 matching 8 bases. The CDR3 contains 14 residues. J was trimmed by 8 bases and V by 6 bases; bases with no gene match: 8. Germline CDR1 KGHDR, CDR2 SFDVKD. The CDR3 DNA follows: TGTGCCACCAGTCGGGGGGGTAGTCTCCATGAGCAGTTCTTC. Encoded protein: CATSRGGSLHEQFF.

This clonotype appeared a few times. The genes are TRBV11-2 and TRBJ2-1; 13 bases match TRBD2. V lost 4 bases and J lost 7; bases outside the gene matches: 10. The CDR3 is 17 residues long. CDR1 and CDR2 (germline): SGHAT, FQNNGV. This chain's CDR3 is CASSSLQTSGRRNEQFF. The CDR3 DNA sequence: TGTGCCAGCAGCTCTCTCCAGACTAGCGGGAGGCGGAATGAGCAGTTCTTC.

This clonotype is large by share. The chain recombines TRBV13 with TRBJ2-7; D is possibly TRBD1 or TRBD2 (5 bases each). Deletions cut 0 bases from V and 2 bases from J, with 11 bases between. Germline CDR1 is PRHDT and CDR2 is FYEKMQ (reference sequence). CDR3 length equals 15 residues. CDR3 region: CASSLGGEGAYEQYF. CDR3 bases: TGTGCCAGCAGCTTAGGGGGGGAAGGCGCCTACGAGCAGTACTTC.

This clonotype came up a few times. J is TRBJ2-1 and V is TRBV7-2; a weak D match, TRBD1 (6 bases). Trimming pared 5 bases from V and 2 bases from J, leaving 13 bases between. Germline V gene lookup returns CDR1 SGHTA and CDR2 FQGNSA. The CDR3 covers 15 residues. CDR3 sequence reads: CASSPGRGAYNEQFF. CDR3 sequence (DNA): TGTGCCAGCAGCCCTGGCAGGGGCGCCTACAATGAGCAGTTCTTC.

CDR3: CSAPGRSNTQYF. In DNA form, the CDR3 reads TGCAGTGCGCCGGGACGATCAAATACGCAGTATTTT. The chain combines TRBV20-1 with TRBJ2-3, with D perhaps being TRBD1 or TRBD2 (5 bases each). V shed 6 bases and J shed 7 bases, with 14 bases lying between them. This CDR3 is built from 12 residues. Germline CDR1 DFQATT, CDR2 SNEGSKA (reference sequence).

The chain carries TRBV20-1 and TRBJ2-3; D possibly matches TRBD1 or TRBD2 (6 bases each). The V end was cut by 1 base, the J end by 2 bases, with 16 bases between. CDR1 DFQATT and CDR2 SNEGSKA come from the germline V gene (reference sequence). CDR3 length: 16 amino acids. CDR3 in DNA: TGCAGTGCTAGAGCCGGGTCGGGGGCAACCACAGATACGCAGTATTTT. Its translation: CSARAGSGATTDTQYF.

This clonotype was counted only a few times. The chain couples TRBV5-5 to TRBJ1-4; weak D call: TRBD1 (5 bases). From germline, CDR1 is SGHKS and CDR2 YYEKEE (reference sequence). This CDR3 contains 14 residues. The V end was cut by 4 bases, the J end by 4 bases, with 11 bases between. CDR3 loop: CASSPDRYNEKLFF. The CDR3 bases are TGTGCCAGCAGCCCCGACAGATATAATGAAAAACTGTTTTTT.

This clonotype showed up just a few times. V is TRBV20-1 and J is TRBJ2-4; D unresolved. V gave up 3 bases and J gave up 8 bases, with 11 bases separating them. This CDR3 has 12 residues. Germline V gene sequence: CDR1 DFQATT, CDR2 SNEGSKA (reference sequence). CDR3: CSASPPSDIQYF. CDR3 nucleotide sequence: TGCAGTGCTAGCCCTCCTTCGGACATTCAGTACTTC.

There are a few counts of this clonotype. This chain connects TRBV2 to TRBJ2-1; 9 bases match TRBD2. This CDR3 region has 18 residues. Germline CDR1 SNHLY, CDR2 FYNNEI. With V trimmed by 3 bases and J by 0 bases, 9 bases remained unmatched. The chain's CDR3 is CASSDKRGATSSYNEQFF. The CDR3 DNA follows: TGTGCCAGCAGTGATAAGCGGGGGGCTACCAGCTCCTACAATGAGCAGTTCTTC.

The chain recombines TRBV9 with TRBJ2-7; D gene unclear. CDR1 SGDLS and CDR2 YYNGEE come from the germline V gene. The CDR3 has 15 amino acids. With 0 bases removed from V and 2 bases from J, the gap between germline ends came to 12 bases. The CDR3, as DNA: TGTGCCAGCAGCGTAGATGAGGTTCCGACCTACGAGCAGTACTTC. Its translation is CASSVDEVPTYEQYF.

This clonotype occurred many times. The chain links TRBV11-2 to TRBJ1-1; tentative D call: TRBD1 (5 bases). The germline V gene has CDR1 SGHAT and CDR2 FQNNGV. CDR3 length equals 15 residues. V was trimmed by 5 bases and J by 7 bases, leaving 20 bases between them. CDR3: CASSPLGGAAYEAFF. In DNA form, the CDR3 reads TGTGCCAGCAGCCCCTTGGGAGGGGCCGCGTATGAAGCTTTCTTT.